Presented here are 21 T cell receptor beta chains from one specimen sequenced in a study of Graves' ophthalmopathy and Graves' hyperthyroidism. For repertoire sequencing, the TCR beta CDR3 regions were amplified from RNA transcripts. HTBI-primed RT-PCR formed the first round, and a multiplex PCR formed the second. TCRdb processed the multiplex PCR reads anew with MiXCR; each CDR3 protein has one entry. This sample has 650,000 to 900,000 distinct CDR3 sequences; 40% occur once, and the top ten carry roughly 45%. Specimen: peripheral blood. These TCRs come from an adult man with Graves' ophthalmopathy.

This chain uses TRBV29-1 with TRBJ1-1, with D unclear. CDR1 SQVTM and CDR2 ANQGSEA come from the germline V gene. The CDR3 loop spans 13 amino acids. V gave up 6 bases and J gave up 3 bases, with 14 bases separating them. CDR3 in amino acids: CSVVQGGDTEAFF. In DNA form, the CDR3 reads TGCAGCGTAGTACAAGGCGGTGACACTGAAGCTTTCTTT.

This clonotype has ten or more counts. CDR3 loop: CASSFRTGSNGYTF. CDR3 sequence (DNA): TGTGCCAGCAGCTTTCGGACAGGGAGTAATGGCTACACCTTC. V and J are TRBV7-2 and TRBJ1-2; 8 nucleotides line up with TRBD1. CDR3 length: 14 amino acids. In germline, CDR1 is SGHTA, CDR2 FQGNSA. J gave up 6 bases and V 3 bases, and 6 bases lay outside the gene matches.

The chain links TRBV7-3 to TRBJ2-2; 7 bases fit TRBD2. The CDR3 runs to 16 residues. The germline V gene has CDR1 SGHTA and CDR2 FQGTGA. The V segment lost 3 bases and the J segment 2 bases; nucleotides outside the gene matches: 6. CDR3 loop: CASSFTSGVNTGELFF. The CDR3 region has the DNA TGTGCCAGCAGCTTTACCAGCGGGGTTAACACCGGGGAGCTGTTTTTT.

The CDR3 bases are TGTGCCAGCAGTTACGGGAATACCCAAGAGACCCAGTACTTC. Its translation is CASSYGNTQETQYF. The rearrangement joins TRBV6-6 to TRBJ2-5; D not resolved. The germline V and J ends were trimmed by 2 bases and 1 base, with 8 bases remaining between them. This CDR3 has 14 amino acids. CDR1 MNHNY and CDR2 SVGAGI come from the germline V gene (reference sequence).

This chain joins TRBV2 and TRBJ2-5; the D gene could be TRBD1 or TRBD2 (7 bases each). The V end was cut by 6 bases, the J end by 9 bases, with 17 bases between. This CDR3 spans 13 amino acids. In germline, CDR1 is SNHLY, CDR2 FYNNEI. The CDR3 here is CASSSGGVQPQYF. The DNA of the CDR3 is TGTGCCAGCAGCTCAGGGGGGGTCCAGCCCCAGTACTTC.

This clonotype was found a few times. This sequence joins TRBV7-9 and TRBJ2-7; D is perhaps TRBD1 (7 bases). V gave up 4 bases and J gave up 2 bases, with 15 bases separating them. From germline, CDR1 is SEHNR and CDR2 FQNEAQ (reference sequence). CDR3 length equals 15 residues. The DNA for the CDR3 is TGTGCCAGCAGCTACCTGGAGGGGGCTGCCTACGAGCAGTACTTC. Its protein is CASSYLEGAAYEQYF.

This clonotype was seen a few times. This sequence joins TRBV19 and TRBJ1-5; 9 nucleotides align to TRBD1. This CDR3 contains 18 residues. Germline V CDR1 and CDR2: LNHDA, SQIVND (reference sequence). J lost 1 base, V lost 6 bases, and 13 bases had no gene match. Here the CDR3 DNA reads TGTGCCAGTAGCCTCCGGGACAGGGCCAGTAGGAGCAATCAGCCCCAGCATTTT. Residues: CASSLRDRASRSNQPQHF.

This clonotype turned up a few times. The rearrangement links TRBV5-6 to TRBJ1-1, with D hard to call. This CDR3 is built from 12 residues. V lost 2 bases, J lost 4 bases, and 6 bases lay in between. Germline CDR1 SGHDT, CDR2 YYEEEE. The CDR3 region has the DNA TGTGCCAGCAGCTTTTTTGGCACTGAAGCTTTCTTT. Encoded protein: CASSFFGTEAFF.

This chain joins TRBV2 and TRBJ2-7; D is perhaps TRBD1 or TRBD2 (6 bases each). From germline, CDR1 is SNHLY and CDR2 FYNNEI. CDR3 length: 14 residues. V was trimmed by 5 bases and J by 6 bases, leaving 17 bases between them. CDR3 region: CASSYSPGAIEQYF. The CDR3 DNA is TGTGCCAGCAGTTACTCTCCGGGGGCTATCGAGCAGTACTTC.

CDR3 amino acids: CASSPLRGEQETQYF. The DNA for the CDR3 is TGTGCCAGCAGCCCACTACGGGGGGAACAAGAGACCCAGTACTTC. This chain links TRBV7-9 with TRBJ2-5, with 7 bases aligning to TRBD2. V lost 5 bases and J lost 2; bases outside the gene matches: 8. This CDR3 region has 15 residues. Germline loops: CDR1 SEHNR, CDR2 FQNEAQ (reference sequence).

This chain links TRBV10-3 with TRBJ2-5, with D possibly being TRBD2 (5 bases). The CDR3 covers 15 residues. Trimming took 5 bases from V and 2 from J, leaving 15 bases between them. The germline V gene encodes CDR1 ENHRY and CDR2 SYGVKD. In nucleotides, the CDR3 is TGTGCCATCAGTCCTTCAGGTAGCGAACAAGAGACCCAGTACTTC. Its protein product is CAISPSGSEQETQYF.

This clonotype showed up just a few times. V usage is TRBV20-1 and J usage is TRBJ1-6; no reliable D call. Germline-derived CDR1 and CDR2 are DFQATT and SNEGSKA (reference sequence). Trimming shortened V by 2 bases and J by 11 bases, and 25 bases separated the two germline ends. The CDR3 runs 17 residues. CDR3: CSARTLYPLGKVPPLHF. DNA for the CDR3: TGCAGTGCTAGAACCCTGTATCCGTTAGGGAAGGTTCCACCCCTCCACTTT.

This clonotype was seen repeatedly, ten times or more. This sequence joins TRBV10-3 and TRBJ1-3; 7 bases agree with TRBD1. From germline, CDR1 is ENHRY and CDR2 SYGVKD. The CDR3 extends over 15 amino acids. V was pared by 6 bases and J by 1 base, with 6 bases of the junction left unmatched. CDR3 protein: CAISQGVTSGNTIYF. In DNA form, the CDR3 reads TGTGCCATCAGCCAGGGGGTAACGTCTGGAAACACCATATATTTT.

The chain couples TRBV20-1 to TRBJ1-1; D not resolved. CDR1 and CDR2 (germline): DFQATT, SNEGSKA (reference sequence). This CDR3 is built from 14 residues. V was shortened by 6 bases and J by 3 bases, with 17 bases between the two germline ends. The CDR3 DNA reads TGCAGTGCAATCGAAGGGCGGGCCGACACTGAAGCTTTCTTT. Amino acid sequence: CSAIEGRADTEAFF.

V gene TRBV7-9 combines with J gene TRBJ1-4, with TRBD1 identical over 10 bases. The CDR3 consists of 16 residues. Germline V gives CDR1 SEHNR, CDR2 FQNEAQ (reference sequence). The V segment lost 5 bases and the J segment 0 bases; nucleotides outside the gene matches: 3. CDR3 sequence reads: CASSPGTGATNEKLFF. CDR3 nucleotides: TGTGCCAGCAGCCCCGGGACAGGGGCAACTAATGAAAAACTGTTTTTT.

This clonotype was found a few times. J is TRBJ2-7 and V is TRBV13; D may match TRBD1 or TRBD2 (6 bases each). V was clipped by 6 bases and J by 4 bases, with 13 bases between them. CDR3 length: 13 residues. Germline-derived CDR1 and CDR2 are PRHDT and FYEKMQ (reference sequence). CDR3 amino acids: CASREGGAYEQYF. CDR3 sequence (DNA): TGTGCCAGCAGGGAGGGGGGAGCATACGAGCAGTACTTC.

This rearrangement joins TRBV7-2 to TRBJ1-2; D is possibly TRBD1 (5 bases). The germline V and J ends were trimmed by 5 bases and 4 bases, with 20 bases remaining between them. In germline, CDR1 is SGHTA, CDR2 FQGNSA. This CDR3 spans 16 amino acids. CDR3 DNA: TGTGCCAGCAGCCCAATAGGGGTCCTACCTCTCTATGGCTACACCTTC. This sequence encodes CASSPIGVLPLYGYTF.

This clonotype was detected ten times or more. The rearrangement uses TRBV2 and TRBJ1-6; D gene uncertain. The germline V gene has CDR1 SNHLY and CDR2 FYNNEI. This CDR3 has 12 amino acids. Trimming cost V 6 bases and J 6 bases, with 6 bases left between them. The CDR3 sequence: CASSEPNSPLHF. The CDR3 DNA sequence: TGTGCCAGCAGCGAACCTAATTCACCCCTCCACTTT.

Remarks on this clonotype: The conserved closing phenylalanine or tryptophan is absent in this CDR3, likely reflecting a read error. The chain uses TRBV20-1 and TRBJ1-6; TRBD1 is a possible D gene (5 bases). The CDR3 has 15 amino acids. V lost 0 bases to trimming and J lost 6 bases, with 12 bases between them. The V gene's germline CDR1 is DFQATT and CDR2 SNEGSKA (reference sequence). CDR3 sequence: CSARESGPFNSPLHL. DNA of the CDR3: TGCAGTGCTAGAGAATCAGGGCCCTTTAATTCACCCCTCCACCTT.

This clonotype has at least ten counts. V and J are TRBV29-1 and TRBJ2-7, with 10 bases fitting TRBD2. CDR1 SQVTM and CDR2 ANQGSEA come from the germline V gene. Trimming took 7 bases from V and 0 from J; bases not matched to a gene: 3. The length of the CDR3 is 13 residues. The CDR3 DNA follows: TGCAGCGCCACTAGCGGGAACTCCTACGAGCAGTACTTC. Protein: CSATSGNSYEQYF.

CDR3 loop: CSDRGRGTDTQYF. The CDR3 DNA reads TGCAGCGATCGTGGGAGGGGCACAGATACGCAGTATTTT. The V and J genes are TRBV29-1 and TRBJ2-3, with 7 bases identical to TRBD2. Germline lookup yields CDR1 SQVTM and CDR2 ANQGSEA. J gave up 1 base and V 7 bases, and 5 bases lay outside the gene matches. This CDR3 region has 13 residues.